These 17 T cell receptor beta chains share one sample of origin, sequenced in a study of T cell responses to AZD1222 COVID-19 vaccine. Some clones are missing from TCRdb's copy, which holds only in-frame ones; the method was immunoSEQ multiplex PCR. Among roughly 100,000 clones listed, around 87% were seen once. The source material was peripheral blood, sampled 28 days after the second AZD1222 dose. The receptor source for this set is an adult who received the AZD1222 COVID-19 vaccine.

The chain links TRBV4-2 to TRBJ2-1; D is possibly TRBD2 (5 bases). Germline V gives CDR1 LGHNA, CDR2 YNFKEQ. V was pared by 0 bases and J by 4 bases, with 10 bases between. The CDR3 has 15 residues. The DNA of the CDR3 is TGTGCCAGCAGCCAAGATTGGGGAGCTTACAATGAGCAGTTCTTC. Translation: CASSQDWGAYNEQFF.

This clone was counted a single time. The V and J genes are TRBV13 and TRBJ2-5, with a weak D call TRBD1 (7 bases). CDR1 and CDR2 from the germline V gene are PRHDT and FYEKMQ (reference sequence). The CDR3 extends over 15 amino acids. Trimming left V 3 bases short and J 5 bases short, with 16 bases between. CDR3 in amino acids: CASSFSGRGRETQYF. The DNA of the CDR3 is TGTGCCAGCAGCTTTAGTGGCAGGGGGAGGGAGACCCAGTACTTC.

This clone turned up a few times. V and J are TRBV3-1 (or the pseudogene TRBV3-2) and TRBJ2-7; D ambiguous. Germline CDR1 reads LGHDT; CDR2 reads YNNKEL (reference sequence). The CDR3 spans 11 residues. V was trimmed by 2 bases and J by 3 bases, leaving 2 bases between them. CDR3 sequence reads: CASSQNYEQYF. DNA of the CDR3: TGTGCCAGCAGCCAAAACTACGAGCAGTACTTC.

V is TRBV18 and J is TRBJ2-5, with 9 bases identical to TRBD1. The V gene end was trimmed by 0 bases and the J gene end by 1 base; junction bases not matched to a gene: 3. CDR1 KGHSH and CDR2 LQKENI come from the germline V gene. This CDR3 has 16 residues. This CDR3 is CASSPPGQGAQETQYF. The CDR3 nucleotides are TGTGCCAGCTCACCACCGGGACAGGGAGCCCAAGAGACCCAGTACTTC.

The chain carries TRBV27 and TRBJ1-1; the D is unclear. This CDR3 is built from 13 residues. CDR1 is MNHEY and CDR2 is SMNVEV in the germline V gene (reference sequence). Trimming shortened V by 3 bases and J by 3 bases, and 8 bases separated the two germline ends. The chain's CDR3 is CASSFARYTEAFF. For the CDR3, the DNA is TGTGCCAGCAGTTTTGCAAGGTACACTGAAGCTTTCTTT.

The V and J genes are TRBV5-1 and TRBJ1-2; a weak D match, TRBD1 (5 bases). Germline loops: CDR1 SGHRS, CDR2 YFSETQ. With 2 bases removed from V and 3 bases from J, the gap between germline ends came to 23 bases. The CDR3 length is 18 residues. Here the CDR3 DNA reads TGCGCCAGCAGCTTACCGACAGTGAACTCACCCTCCCACTATGGCTACACCTTC. It codes for CASSLPTVNSPSHYGYTF.

This chain links TRBV6-2 or TRBV6-3 with TRBJ1-1; tentative D call: TRBD1 (6 bases). CDR1 is MNHEY and CDR2 is SVGEGT in the germline V gene. The length of the CDR3 is 18 residues. Trimming took off 0 bases at V and 2 bases at J, with 19 bases between the two ends. This CDR3 is CASSYSTGTGFRNTEAFF. CDR3 coding DNA: TGTGCCAGCAGTTACTCTACAGGGACGGGGTTCCGAAACACTGAAGCTTTCTTT.

This chain uses TRBV11-2 with TRBJ2-7, with D possibly TRBD1 on 6 matching bases. Germline V gene sequence: CDR1 SGHAT, CDR2 FQNNGV. The CDR3 is 14 residues long. Trimming left V 5 bases short and J 3 bases short, with 14 bases between. In nucleotides, the CDR3 is TGTGCCAGCAGCGTCGACAGGCGTGACTACGAGCAGTACTTC. As protein: CASSVDRRDYEQYF.

This clone has only a few counts. Here the CDR3 DNA reads TGCGCCAGCAGCGTAGGATTATCTGGAAACACCATATATTTT. Amino acid sequence: CASSVGLSGNTIYF. V is TRBV5-1 and J is TRBJ1-3; D gene unclear. CDR3 length: 14 amino acids. V was trimmed by 4 bases and J by 1 base, leaving 9 bases between them. Germline V lookup: CDR1 SGHRS, CDR2 YFSETQ.

This clone was found once. The chain employs TRBV29-1 and TRBJ1-5; TRBD1 is a possible D gene (5 bases). V lost 6 bases to trimming and J lost 2 bases, with 20 bases between them. Germline assignment: CDR1 SQVTM and CDR2 ANQGSEA. CDR3 length equals 16 residues. The CDR3 reads CSVPVSGADGNQPQHF. In DNA, the CDR3 is TGCAGCGTCCCAGTATCTGGGGCGGATGGCAATCAGCCCCAGCATTTT.

The table lists this clone with a count of one. The rearrangement links TRBV11-2 to TRBJ2-7; tentatively, D is TRBD2 (6 bases). This CDR3 is 12 amino acids long. V was trimmed by 3 bases and J by 9 bases, leaving 12 bases between them. In germline, CDR1 is SGHAT, CDR2 FQNNGV. CDR3 sequence: CASSLDLGGQYF. CDR3 nucleotide sequence: TGTGCCAGCAGCTTGGATTTGGGGGGGCAGTACTTC.

This clone was counted between two and nine times. The chain links TRBV4-2 to TRBJ2-1, with a possible D match to TRBD2 (6 bases). This CDR3 comprises 17 residues. Germline V gene data show CDR1 as LGHNA and CDR2 as YNFKEQ. With 0 bases removed from V and 9 bases from J, the gap between germline ends came to 21 bases. The CDR3 here is CASSQDRRDGGFGEQFF. Written as DNA, the CDR3 is TGTGCCAGCAGCCAAGACCGGCGGGACGGTGGTTTTGGTGAGCAGTTCTTC.

The chain uses TRBV12-3 or TRBV12-4 and TRBJ1-2, with a tentative D call TRBD1 (5 bases). The V gene lost 3 bases and the J gene lost 9 bases, with 11 bases spanning the gap. The CDR3 sequence is 12 residues long. The CDR3 DNA sequence: TGTGCCAGCAGTTTGGACACAGACCGCTACACCTTC. This translates into CASSLDTDRYTF.

V gene TRBV27 combines with J gene TRBJ1-1; no reliable D call. This CDR3 comprises 15 residues. V was cut by 3 bases and J by 8 bases, with 19 bases left in between. CDR1 and CDR2 from the germline V gene are MNHEY and SMNVEV (reference sequence). The CDR3 nucleotides read TGTGCCAGCAGTTTCCGTAGCTATACAGCGGAGGAAGCTTTCTTT. Translation gives CASSFRSYTAEEAFF.

The chain couples TRBV28 to TRBJ2-7, with D tentatively TRBD1 or TRBD2 (5 bases each). The CDR3 extends over 15 amino acids. The V end lost 5 bases, the J end lost 7 bases, and 21 bases lay between the germline ends. The germline CDR1 and CDR2 sequences are MDHEN and SYDVKM. CDR3 loop: CASSRGRDPSQEQYF. CDR3 bases: TGTGCCAGCAGTCGAGGCCGGGACCCATCTCAGGAGCAGTACTTC.

The genes are TRBV28 and TRBJ1-2; TRBD1 might be the D (5 bases). With 5 bases removed from V and 7 bases from J, the gap between germline ends came to 23 bases. CDR1 is MDHEN, CDR2 SYDVKM, per germline. This CDR3 spans 16 amino acids. The CDR3 sequence is CASSAPGRAGHSGYTF. In nucleotides, the CDR3 is TGTGCCAGCAGTGCTCCGGGACGGGCGGGGCATTCTGGCTACACCTTC.

The chain couples TRBV14 to TRBJ2-1; a weak D match, TRBD2 (5 bases). Germline V lookup: CDR1 SGHDN, CDR2 FVKESK. This CDR3 has 13 amino acids. Deletions cut 1 base from V and 4 bases from J, with 5 bases between. CDR3 bases: TGTGCCAGCAGCCAAGGACTATACAATGAGCAGTTCTTC. Translating it yields CASSQGLYNEQFF.